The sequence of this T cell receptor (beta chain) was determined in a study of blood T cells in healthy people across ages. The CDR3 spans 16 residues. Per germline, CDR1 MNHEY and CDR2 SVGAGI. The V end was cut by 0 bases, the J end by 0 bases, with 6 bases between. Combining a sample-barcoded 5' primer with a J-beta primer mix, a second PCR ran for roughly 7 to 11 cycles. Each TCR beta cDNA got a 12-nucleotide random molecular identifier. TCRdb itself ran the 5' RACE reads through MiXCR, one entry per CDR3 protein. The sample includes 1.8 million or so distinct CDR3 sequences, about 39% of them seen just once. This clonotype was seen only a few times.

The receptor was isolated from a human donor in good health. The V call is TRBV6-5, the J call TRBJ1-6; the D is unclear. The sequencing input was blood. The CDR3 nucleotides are TGTGCCAGCAGTTACTCCCAGAGCTCCTATAATTCACCCCTCCACTTT. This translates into CASSYSQSSYNSPLHF.